These 21 T cell receptor beta chains were sequenced from one sample in a study of OX40 agonist ivuxolimab in advanced cancers. This table comes from immunoSEQ multiplex PCR, and its TCRdb copy is limited to in-frame clones, with some not included. The table records about 64,000 clones, approximately 80% of them present only once. This material consisted of CD4+ or CD8+ T cells sorted from blood, taken in a trial of the OX40 agonist ivuxolimab. These receptors all stem from an adult with an advanced solid tumor such as melanoma, head and neck, liver or kidney cancer.

The V gene is TRBV11-3, the J gene TRBJ2-7, with D perhaps assigned TRBD1 or TRBD2 (5 bases each). The CDR3 is 14 amino acids. The germline CDR1 and CDR2 sequences are SGHNT and YENEEA. Deletions cut 2 bases from V and 6 bases from J, with 14 bases between. CDR3 region: CASSLNGAGPEQYF. CDR3 coding DNA: TGTGCCAGCAGCTTAAACGGGGCAGGGCCCGAGCAGTACTTC.

V is TRBV7-2 and J is TRBJ1-1; D is possibly TRBD1 (5 bases). This CDR3 has 13 amino acids. Trimming took 5 bases from V and 1 from J, leaving 8 bases between them. Germline assignment: CDR1 SGHTA and CDR2 FQGNSA. In nucleotides, the CDR3 is TGTGCCAGCAGCCTCGGGACGAACACTGAAGCTTTCTTT. This translates into CASSLGTNTEAFF.

The V and J genes are TRBV2 and TRBJ1-6, with D unresolved. This CDR3 region has 13 residues. Per the germline V gene, CDR1 is SNHLY and CDR2 is FYNNEI. V was shortened by 6 bases and J by 10 bases, with 13 bases between the two germline ends. The CDR3 DNA reads TGTGCCAGCAGGGATCCCCCTGGATCACCCCTCCACTTT. Encoded protein: CASRDPPGSPLHF.

The chain has TRBV7-2 and TRBJ1-5; TRBD1 aligns across 9 bases. This CDR3 has 15 residues. Germline loops: CDR1 SGHTA, CDR2 FQGNSA. Trimming cost V 5 bases and J 7 bases; bases outside gene matches: 9. The CDR3: CASSLTGGAEQPQHF. As DNA, the CDR3 is TGTGCCAGCAGCCTTACAGGGGGCGCAGAGCAGCCCCAGCATTTT.

CDR3 bases: TGTGCCAGTAGTATCCGGTCGACAGGGACCTACGAGCAGTACTTC. Translating it yields CASSIRSTGTYEQYF. The chain carries TRBV19 and TRBJ2-7; 7 bases are a match to TRBD1. V trimming: 3 bases; J trimming: 2 bases; junction bases outside the gene matches: 7. The CDR3 loop spans 15 amino acids. The germline CDR1 and CDR2 sequences are LNHDA and SQIVND (reference sequence). The variable domain in full, with the rest retrieved from reference TRBV19 and TRBJ2-7, is DGGITQSPKYLFRKEGQNVTLSCEQNLNHDAMYWYRQDPGQGLRLIYYSQIVNDFQKGDIAEGYSVSREKKESFPLTVTSAQKNPTAFYLCASSIRSTGTYEQYFGPGTRLTVT.

The rearrangement uses TRBV4-3 and TRBJ2-1; 7 nucleotides align to TRBD2. CDR1 and CDR2 (germline): LGHNA, YSLEER. The CDR3 covers 15 residues. V gave up 7 bases and J gave up 0 bases; unmatched junction bases: 6. The CDR3, as DNA: TGCGCCAGCACGCTAGCGGTGAGCTCCTACAATGAGCAGTTCTTC. Translation gives CASTLAVSSYNEQFF.

This sequence joins TRBV5-4 and TRBJ2-7; 8 bases are shared with TRBD1. CDR3 size: 13 residues. V shed 0 bases, J shed 6 bases, and the junction held 2 bases outside the gene matches. The V gene's germline CDR1 is SGHNT and CDR2 YYREEE (reference sequence). CDR3: CASSLDGTGEQYF. CDR3 nucleotide sequence: TGTGCCAGCAGCTTGGACGGGACAGGCGAGCAGTACTTC. The full variable domain, in which reference TRBV5-4 and TRBJ2-7 provide the parts outside the CDR3, is ETGVTQSPTHLIKTRGQQVTLRCSSQSGHNTVSWYQQALGQGPQFIFQYYREEENGRGNFPPRFSGLQFPNYSSELNVNALELDDSALYLCASSLDGTGEQYFGPGTRLTVT.

This clone has only a few counts. This sequence joins TRBV2 and TRBJ1-2; D is uncertain. Trimming stripped 7 bases from V and 5 bases from J, with 17 bases between. Per germline, CDR1 SNHLY and CDR2 FYNNEI. This CDR3 has 14 amino acids. This chain's CDR3 is CASTPEGGLYGYTF. CDR3 in DNA: TGTGCCAGCACTCCGGAGGGAGGGCTGTATGGCTACACCTTC.

The rearrangement links TRBV11-2 to TRBJ2-7; D tentatively fits TRBD1 or TRBD2 (5 bases each). The germline V gene encodes CDR1 SGHAT and CDR2 FQNNGV. Trimming stripped 1 base from V and 6 bases from J, with 7 bases between. CDR3 length: 12 residues. CDR3: CASSLAGLEQYF. The CDR3, as DNA: TGTGCCAGCAGCTTAGCGGGGCTCGAGCAGTACTTC.

The chain combines TRBV5-8 with TRBJ2-2; 7 bases are shared with TRBD1. The CDR3 loop spans 14 amino acids. Germline lookup yields CDR1 SGHTS and CDR2 YDEGEE. Germline trimming cut 0 bases from V and 6 bases from J; bases unmatched to any gene: 2. CDR3 nucleotides: TGTGCCAGCAGCTTGGGACAGGGCGCCGGGGAGCTGTTTTTT. This translates into CASSLGQGAGELFF.

This rearrangement joins TRBV4-3 to TRBJ2-7; 7 bases line up with TRBD2. The CDR3 runs 15 residues. Germline-derived CDR1 and CDR2 are LGHNA and YSLEER. Trimming removed 1 base from V and 2 bases from J; junction bases left unmatched: 5. The CDR3 loop is CASSQAASGPYEQYF. For the CDR3, the DNA is TGCGCCAGCAGCCAAGCGGCTAGCGGCCCCTACGAGCAGTACTTC.

This chain connects TRBV19 to TRBJ2-2; 16 bases line up with TRBD2. V gave up 7 bases and J gave up 8 bases; unmatched junction bases: 10. There are 17 residues in the CDR3. CDR1 LNHDA and CDR2 SQIVND come from the germline V gene (reference sequence). The CDR3 DNA follows: TGTGCCAGTACCTTGGGACTAGCGGGAGGGCCGGAAGGGGAGCTGTTTTTT. Protein: CASTLGLAGGPEGELFF.

This clone was seen once. The rearrangement joins TRBV29-1 to TRBJ2-7; 7 nucleotides match TRBD1. The CDR3 spans 15 residues. The germline V gene has CDR1 SQVTM and CDR2 ANQGSEA. V gave up 6 bases and J gave up 6 bases; unmatched junction bases: 17. The CDR3 region has the DNA TGCAGCGTCAGAGGATCCGGGACAGAACGGATCGAGCAGTACTTC. This translates into CSVRGSGTERIEQYF.

The rearrangement uses TRBV7-2 and TRBJ2-4; D possibly corresponds to TRBD2 (6 bases). The V gene lost 0 bases and the J gene lost 8 bases, with 11 bases spanning the gap. CDR1 is SGHTA and CDR2 is FQGNSA in the germline V gene. CDR3 length: 14 residues. CDR3 nucleotides: TGTGCCAGCAGCTTAGCTGGGGGGTTAGACATTCAGTACTTC. Amino acids: CASSLAGGLDIQYF.

The chain has TRBV5-1 and TRBJ2-5; no clear D. Germline lookup yields CDR1 SGHRS and CDR2 YFSETQ. This CDR3 contains 15 residues. The germline V and J ends were trimmed by 1 base and 3 bases, with 13 bases remaining between them. The CDR3 nucleotides are TGCGCCAGCAGCTTGTTTAGGCCAACTAAAGAGACCCAGTACTTC. Its translation is CASSLFRPTKETQYF. Supplemented by reference TRBV5-1 and TRBJ2-5, the full variable domain reads KAGVTQTPRYLIKTRGQQVTLSCSPISGHRSVSWYQQTPGQGLQFLFEYFSETQRNKGNFPGRFSGRQFSNSRSEMNVSTLELGDSALYLCASSLFRPTKETQYFGPGTRLLVL.

The chain is built from TRBV6-4 and TRBJ2-1; no firm D call. The V end was cut by 2 bases, the J end by 8 bases, with 10 bases between. The germline gives CDR1 MRHNA, CDR2 SNTAGT. The CDR3 is 13 residues long. CDR3 coding DNA: TGTGCCAGCAGTGACGGTGCGTCCCATGAGCAGTTCTTC. Its translation: CASSDGASHEQFF.

V and J are TRBV29-1 and TRBJ1-5; TRBD1 matches 7 bases. Germline V gene lookup returns CDR1 SQVTM and CDR2 ANQGSEA. This CDR3 spans 13 amino acids. Trimming cost V 4 bases and J 4 bases; bases outside gene matches: 4. CDR3: CSVVLTGNQPQHF. The CDR3 bases are TGCAGCGTTGTGTTGACAGGGAATCAGCCCCAGCATTTT.

The V gene is TRBV6-1, the J gene TRBJ1-4; no firm D call. The germline gives CDR1 MNHNS, CDR2 SASEGT. The CDR3 length is 18 residues. V shed 1 base and J shed 2 bases, with 17 bases lying between them. DNA for the CDR3: TGTGCCAGCAGTGAAGGTCGGCAGGCCCTGACGACTAATGAAAAACTGTTTTTT. The encoded protein is CASSEGRQALTTNEKLFF.

The chain links TRBV7-3 to TRBJ2-1; a possible D gene is TRBD1 (5 bases). V was clipped by 0 bases and J by 7 bases, with 7 bases between them. CDR3 length: 13 residues. Germline V gene lookup returns CDR1 SGHTA and CDR2 FQGTGA. The CDR3 DNA is TGTGCCAGCAGCTTAACAGCAGGGAATGAGCAGTTCTTC. Translating gives CASSLTAGNEQFF. Full variable domain (outside the CDR3, taken from reference TRBV7-3 and TRBJ2-1): GAGVSQTPSNKVTEKGKYVELRCDPISGHTALYWYRQSLGQGPEFLIYFQGTGAADDSGLPNDRFFAVRPEGSVSTLKIQRTERGDSAVYLCASSLTAGNEQFFGPGTRLTVL.

This chain links TRBV4-2 with TRBJ1-2; tentative D call: TRBD1 (5 bases). The germline V and J ends were trimmed by 0 bases and 4 bases, with 18 bases remaining between them. The CDR3 contains 17 residues. The germline CDR1 and CDR2 sequences are LGHNA and YNFKEQ. The CDR3 is CASSQDLYGGMVYGYTF. The CDR3, as DNA: TGTGCCAGCAGCCAAGATCTTTACGGGGGGATGGTCTATGGCTACACCTTC.

This chain joins TRBV6-1 and TRBJ1-1, with D uncertain. This CDR3 contains 13 residues. The V and J ends lost 4 bases and 7 bases respectively, with 13 bases between them. CDR1 MNHNS and CDR2 SASEGT come from the germline V gene. CDR3 in amino acids: CASSVSGLGEAFF. The CDR3, as DNA: TGTGCCAGCAGTGTCTCGGGATTAGGTGAAGCTTTCTTT.